This T cell receptor beta chain comes out of a study of blood T cell repertoires in COVID-19. Study summary: Italy, Spain and the United States were the sources of the convalescent and acute COVID-19 samples. PBMCs, B-cell-depleted T cells, or T cells were the source of the cDNA or gDNA that made up the material.

Germline V gene lookup returns CDR1 ENHRY and CDR2 SYGVKD. This CDR3 is built from 13 residues. Trimming took 3 bases from V and 6 from J, leaving 11 bases between them. Methods used by the authors: Reference gene primer amplification gave nucleated cell count estimates. TCRdb's table, derived via immunoSEQ multiplex PCR, lists solely in-frame clones and lacks some. Clonal size and the V and J genes are those of that table, whereas D and trimming came from the DNA. The table shows approximately 110,000 clones, with 71% occurring only once. This clone was picked up many times. This TCR came from a human donor with acute or convalescent COVID-19. The donor label of this sample is uncertain. Sequenced input: peripheral blood. The J gene is TRBJ1-2, the V gene TRBV10-3; D gene ambiguous. The DNA for the CDR3 is TGTGCCATCAGTGAACCGAGTATGGATGGCTACACCTTC. Protein sequence: CAISEPSMDGYTF.